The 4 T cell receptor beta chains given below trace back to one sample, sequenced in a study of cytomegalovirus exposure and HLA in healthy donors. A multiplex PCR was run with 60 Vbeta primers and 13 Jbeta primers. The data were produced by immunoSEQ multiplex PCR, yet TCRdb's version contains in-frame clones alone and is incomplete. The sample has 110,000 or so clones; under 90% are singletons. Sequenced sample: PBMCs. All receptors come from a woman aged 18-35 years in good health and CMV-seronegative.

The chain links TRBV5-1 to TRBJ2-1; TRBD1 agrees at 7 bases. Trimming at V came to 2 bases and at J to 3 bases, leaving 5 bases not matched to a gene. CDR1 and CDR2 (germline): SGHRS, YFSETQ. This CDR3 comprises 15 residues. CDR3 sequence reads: CASSFSGQSYNEQFF. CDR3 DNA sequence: TGCGCCAGCAGCTTTTCGGGACAGAGCTACAATGAGCAGTTCTTC.

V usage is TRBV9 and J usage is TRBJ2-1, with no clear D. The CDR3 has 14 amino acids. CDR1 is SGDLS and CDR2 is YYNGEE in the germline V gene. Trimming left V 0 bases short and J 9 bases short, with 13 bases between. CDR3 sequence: CASSVAVGTGEQFF. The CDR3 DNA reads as TGTGCCAGCAGCGTAGCCGTAGGAACGGGTGAGCAGTTCTTC.

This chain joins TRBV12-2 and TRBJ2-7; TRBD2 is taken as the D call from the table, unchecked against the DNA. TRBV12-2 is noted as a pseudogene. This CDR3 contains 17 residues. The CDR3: CASRLRAGTRSSYEQYF. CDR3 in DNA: TGTGCAAGTCGCTTAAGGGCCGGGACTAGGAGCTCCTACGAGCAGTACTTC.

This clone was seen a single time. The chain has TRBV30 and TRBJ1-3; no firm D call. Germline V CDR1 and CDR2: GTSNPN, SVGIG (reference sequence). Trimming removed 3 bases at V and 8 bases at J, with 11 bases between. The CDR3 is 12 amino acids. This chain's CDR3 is CAWRRLRDTIYF. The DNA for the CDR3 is TGTGCCTGGAGGAGGTTACGGGACACCATATATTTT.